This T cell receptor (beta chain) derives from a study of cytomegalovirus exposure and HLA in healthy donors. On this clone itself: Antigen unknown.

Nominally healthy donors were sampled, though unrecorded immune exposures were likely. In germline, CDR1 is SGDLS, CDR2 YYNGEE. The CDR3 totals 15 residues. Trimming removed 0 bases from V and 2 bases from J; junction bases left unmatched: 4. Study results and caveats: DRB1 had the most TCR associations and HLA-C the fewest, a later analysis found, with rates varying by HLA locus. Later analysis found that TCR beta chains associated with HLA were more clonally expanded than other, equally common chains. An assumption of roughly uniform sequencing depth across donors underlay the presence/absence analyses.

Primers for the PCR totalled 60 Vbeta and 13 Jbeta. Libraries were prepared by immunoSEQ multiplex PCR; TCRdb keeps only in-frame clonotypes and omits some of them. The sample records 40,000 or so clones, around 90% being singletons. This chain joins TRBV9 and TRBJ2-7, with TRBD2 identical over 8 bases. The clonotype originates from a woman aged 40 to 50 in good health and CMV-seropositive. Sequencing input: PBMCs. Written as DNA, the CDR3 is TGTGCCAGCAGCGTAGTAGCGGGGCCAACCTACGAGCAGTACTTC. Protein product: CASSVVAGPTYEQYF.